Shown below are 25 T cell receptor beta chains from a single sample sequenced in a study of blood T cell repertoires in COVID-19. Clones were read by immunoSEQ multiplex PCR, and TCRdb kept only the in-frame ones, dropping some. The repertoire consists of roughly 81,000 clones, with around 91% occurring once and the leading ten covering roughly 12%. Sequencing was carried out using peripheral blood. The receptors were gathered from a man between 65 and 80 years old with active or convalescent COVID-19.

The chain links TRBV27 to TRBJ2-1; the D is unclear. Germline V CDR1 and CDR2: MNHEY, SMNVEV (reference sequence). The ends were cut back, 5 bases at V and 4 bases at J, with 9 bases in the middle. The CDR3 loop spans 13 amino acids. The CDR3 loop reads CASSLYPYNEQFF. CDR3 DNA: TGTGCCAGCAGTCTCTATCCTTACAATGAGCAGTTCTTC.

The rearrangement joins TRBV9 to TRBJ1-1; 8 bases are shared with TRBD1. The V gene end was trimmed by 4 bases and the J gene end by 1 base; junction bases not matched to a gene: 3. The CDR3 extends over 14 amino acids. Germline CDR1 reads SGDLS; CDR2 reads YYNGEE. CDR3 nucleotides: TGTGCCAGCAGCCTAGGGACAGGGAACACTGAAGCTTTCTTT. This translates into CASSLGTGNTEAFF.

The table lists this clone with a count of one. CDR3 sequence: CASSEAKSTDTQYF. In nucleotides, the CDR3 is TGTGCCAGCTCGGAGGCAAAGAGCACAGATACGCAGTATTTT. The rearrangement uses TRBV7-6 and TRBJ2-3; D may be TRBD2 (5 bases). The CDR3 is 14 residues long. V lost 8 bases, J lost 0 bases, and 12 bases lay in between. The V gene's germline CDR1 is SGHVS and CDR2 FNYEAQ.

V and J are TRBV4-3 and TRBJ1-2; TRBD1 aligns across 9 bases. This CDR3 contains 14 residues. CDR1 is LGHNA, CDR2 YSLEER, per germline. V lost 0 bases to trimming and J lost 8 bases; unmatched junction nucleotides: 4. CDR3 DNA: TGCGCCAGCAGCCAAGAACAGGGGGCAAAGGGCTACACCTTC. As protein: CASSQEQGAKGYTF.

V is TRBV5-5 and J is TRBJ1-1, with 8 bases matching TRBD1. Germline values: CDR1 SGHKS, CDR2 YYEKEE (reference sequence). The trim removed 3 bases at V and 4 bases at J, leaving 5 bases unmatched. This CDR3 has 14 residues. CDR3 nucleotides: TGTGCCAGCAGCTCTACAGGGGGGTTCACTGAAGCTTTCTTT. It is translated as CASSSTGGFTEAFF.

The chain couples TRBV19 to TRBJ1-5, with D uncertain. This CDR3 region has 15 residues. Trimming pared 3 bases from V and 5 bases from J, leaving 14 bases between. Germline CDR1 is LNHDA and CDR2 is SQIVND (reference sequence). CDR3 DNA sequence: TGTGCCAGTAGTATGAGCGGCACGCCTGATCAGCCCCAGCATTTT. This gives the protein CASSMSGTPDQPQHF.

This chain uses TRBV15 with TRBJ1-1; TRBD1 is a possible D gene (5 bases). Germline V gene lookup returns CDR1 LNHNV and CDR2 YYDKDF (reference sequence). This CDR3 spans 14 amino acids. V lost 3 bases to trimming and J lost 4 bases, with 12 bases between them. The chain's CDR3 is CATSSSGGGTEAFF. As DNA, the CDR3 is TGTGCCACCAGCAGCTCGGGGGGAGGCACTGAAGCTTTCTTT. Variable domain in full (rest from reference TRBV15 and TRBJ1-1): DAMVIQNPRYQVTQFGKPVTLSCSQTLNHNVMYWYQQKSSQAPKLLFHYYDKDFNNEADTPDNFQSRRPNTSFCFLDIRSPGLGDTAMYLCATSSSGGGTEAFFGQGTRLTVV.

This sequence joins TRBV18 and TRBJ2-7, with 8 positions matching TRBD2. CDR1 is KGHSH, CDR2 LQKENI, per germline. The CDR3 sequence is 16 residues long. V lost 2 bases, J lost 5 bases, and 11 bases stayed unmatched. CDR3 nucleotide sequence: TGTGCCAGCTCACCAGGCAGCGGGGGTCCGGGAGACGAGCAGTACTTC. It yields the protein CASSPGSGGPGDEQYF.

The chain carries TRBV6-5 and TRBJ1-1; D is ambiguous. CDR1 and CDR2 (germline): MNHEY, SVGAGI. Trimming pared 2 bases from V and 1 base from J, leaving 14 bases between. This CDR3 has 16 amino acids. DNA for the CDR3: TGTGCCAGCAGTTACAAACCACTGGAGCGGAACACTGAAGCTTTCTTT. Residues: CASSYKPLERNTEAFF.

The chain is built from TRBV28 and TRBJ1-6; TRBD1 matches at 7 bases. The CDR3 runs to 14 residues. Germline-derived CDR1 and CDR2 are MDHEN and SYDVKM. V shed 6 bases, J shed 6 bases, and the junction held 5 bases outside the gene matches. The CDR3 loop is CASRGQTPNSPLHF. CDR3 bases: TGTGCCAGCAGGGGACAGACACCTAATTCACCCCTCCACTTT.

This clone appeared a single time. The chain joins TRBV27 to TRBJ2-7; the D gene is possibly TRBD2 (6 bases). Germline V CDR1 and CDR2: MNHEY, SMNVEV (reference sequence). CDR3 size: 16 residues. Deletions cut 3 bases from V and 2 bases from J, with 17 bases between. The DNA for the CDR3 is TGTGCCAGCAGTTTGTCCCGGGACGGGAGTCCCTACGAGCAGTACTTC. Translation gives CASSLSRDGSPYEQYF.

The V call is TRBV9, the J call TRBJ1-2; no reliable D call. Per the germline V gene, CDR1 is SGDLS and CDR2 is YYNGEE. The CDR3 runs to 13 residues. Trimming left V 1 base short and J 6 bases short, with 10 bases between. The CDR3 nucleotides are TGTGCCAGCAGCGTATGGGGAGACGATGGCTACACCTTC. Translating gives CASSVWGDDGYTF.

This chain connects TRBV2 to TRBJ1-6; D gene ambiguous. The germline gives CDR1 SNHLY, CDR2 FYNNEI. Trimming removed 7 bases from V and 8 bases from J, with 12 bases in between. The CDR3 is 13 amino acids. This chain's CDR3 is CASMRQTDSPLHF. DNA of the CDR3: TGTGCCAGCATGAGGCAGACCGATTCACCCCTCCACTTT.

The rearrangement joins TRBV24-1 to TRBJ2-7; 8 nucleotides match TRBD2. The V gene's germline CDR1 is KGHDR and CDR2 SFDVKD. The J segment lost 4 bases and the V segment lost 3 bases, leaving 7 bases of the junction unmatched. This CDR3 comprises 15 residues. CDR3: CATSDPASGSYEQYF. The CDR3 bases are TGTGCCACCAGTGATCCGGCTAGCGGGTCATACGAGCAGTACTTC.

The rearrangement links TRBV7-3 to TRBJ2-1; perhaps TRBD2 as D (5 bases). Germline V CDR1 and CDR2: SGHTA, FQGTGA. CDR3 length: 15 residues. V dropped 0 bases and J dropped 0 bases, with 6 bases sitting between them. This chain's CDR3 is CASSLTGSSYNEQFF. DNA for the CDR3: TGTGCCAGCAGCTTAACGGGGAGCTCCTACAATGAGCAGTTCTTC.

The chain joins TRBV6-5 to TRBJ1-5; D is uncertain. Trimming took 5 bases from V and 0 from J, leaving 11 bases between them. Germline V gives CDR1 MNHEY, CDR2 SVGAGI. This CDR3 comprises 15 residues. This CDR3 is CASSRTGNSNQPQHF. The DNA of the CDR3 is TGTGCCAGCAGTCGGACGGGAAATAGCAATCAGCCCCAGCATTTT.

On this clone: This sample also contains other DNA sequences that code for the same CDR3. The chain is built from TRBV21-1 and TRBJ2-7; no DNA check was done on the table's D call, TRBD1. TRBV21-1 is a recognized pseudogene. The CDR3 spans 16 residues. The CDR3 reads CASSKGDRAIPDEQYF. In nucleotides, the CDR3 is TGCGCCAGCAGCAAAGGAGACAGGGCTATTCCGGACGAGCAGTACTTC.

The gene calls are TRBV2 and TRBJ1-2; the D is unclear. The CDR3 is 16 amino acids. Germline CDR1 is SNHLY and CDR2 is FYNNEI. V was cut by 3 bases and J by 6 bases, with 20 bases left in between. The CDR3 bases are TGTGCCAGCAGTGATTACAGAGCTTCATTCCAAAATGGCTACACCTTC. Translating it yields CASSDYRASFQNGYTF.

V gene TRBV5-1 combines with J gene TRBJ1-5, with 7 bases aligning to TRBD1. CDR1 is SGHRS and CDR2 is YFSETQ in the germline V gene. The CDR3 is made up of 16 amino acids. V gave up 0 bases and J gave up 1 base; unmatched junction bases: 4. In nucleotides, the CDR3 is TGCGCCAGCAGCTTGGAGGGGGCAGCGAGCAATCAGCCCCAGCATTTT. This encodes CASSLEGAASNQPQHF. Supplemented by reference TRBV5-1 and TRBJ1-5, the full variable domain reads KAGVTQTPRYLIKTRGQQVTLSCSPISGHRSVSWYQQTPGQGLQFLFEYFSETQRNKGNFPGRFSGRQFSNSRSEMNVSTLELGDSALYLCASSLEGAASNQPQHFGDGTRLSIL.

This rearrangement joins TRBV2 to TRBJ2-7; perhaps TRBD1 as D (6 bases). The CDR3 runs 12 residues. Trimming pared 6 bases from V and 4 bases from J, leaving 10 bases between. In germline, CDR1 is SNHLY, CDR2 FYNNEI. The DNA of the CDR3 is TGTGCCAGCAGAGAGGACAGATACGAGCAGTACTTC. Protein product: CASREDRYEQYF.

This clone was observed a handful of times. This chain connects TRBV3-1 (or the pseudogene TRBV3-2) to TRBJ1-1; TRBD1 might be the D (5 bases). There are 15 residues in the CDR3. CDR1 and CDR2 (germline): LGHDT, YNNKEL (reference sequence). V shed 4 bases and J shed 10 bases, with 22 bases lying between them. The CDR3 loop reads CASSRGSPSESGAFF. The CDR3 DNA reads TGTGCCAGCAGCCGGGGCTCTCCTTCCGAATCGGGAGCTTTCTTT.

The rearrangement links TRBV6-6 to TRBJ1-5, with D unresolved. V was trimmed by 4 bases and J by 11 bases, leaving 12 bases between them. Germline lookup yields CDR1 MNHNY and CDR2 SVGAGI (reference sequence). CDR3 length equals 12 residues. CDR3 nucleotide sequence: TGTGCCAGCAGTTCCCGGTTAAAAGCCCAGCATTTT. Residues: CASSSRLKAQHF.

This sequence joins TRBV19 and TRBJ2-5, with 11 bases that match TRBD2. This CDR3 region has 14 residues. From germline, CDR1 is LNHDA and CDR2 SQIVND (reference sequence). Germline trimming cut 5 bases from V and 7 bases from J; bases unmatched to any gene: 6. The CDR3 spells CASSSGTSGLTQYF. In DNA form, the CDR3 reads TGTGCCAGTAGTTCCGGGACTAGCGGATTGACCCAGTACTTC.

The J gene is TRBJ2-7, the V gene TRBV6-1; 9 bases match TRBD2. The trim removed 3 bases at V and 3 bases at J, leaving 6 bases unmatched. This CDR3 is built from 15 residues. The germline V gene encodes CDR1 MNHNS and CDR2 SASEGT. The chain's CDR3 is CASSDGLAGIYEQYF. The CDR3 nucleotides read TGTGCCAGCAGTGATGGGCTAGCGGGGATCTACGAGCAGTACTTC.

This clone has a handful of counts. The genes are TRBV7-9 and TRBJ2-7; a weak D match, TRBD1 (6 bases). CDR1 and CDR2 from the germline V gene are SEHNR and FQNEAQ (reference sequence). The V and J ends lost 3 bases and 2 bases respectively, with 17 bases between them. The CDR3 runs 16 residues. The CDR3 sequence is CASSFPATGNTYEQYF. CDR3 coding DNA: TGTGCCAGCAGCTTTCCCGCAACAGGGAACACCTACGAGCAGTACTTC.